This T cell receptor beta chain comes out of a study of blood T cells in healthy people across ages (dated by TCRdb to between 2014 and 2017). For context, the study as a whole: Template switching captured roughly one uniquely barcoded TCR beta cDNA molecule per two T cells in model experiments. The study measured age-related changes in TCR beta repertoire diversity using deep sequencing normalized with unique cDNA molecular identifiers. Four age groups were formed from the donors: young (average roughly 16 years), middle-aged (approximately 40), aged (under 70) and long-lived (less than 85). Donors of different ages were randomly distributed across sequencing lanes to avoid experimental bias. Using the same blood draw, the study looked at two additional independent replicas of 1 million unique cDNA reads for two donors, one aged 18 to 30 and the other aged 80 or older.

The library was obtained by 5' RACE. Sequenced on an Illumina HiSeq 2500. A second PCR of roughly 7 to 11 cycles was performed with a sample-barcoded 5' primer and a J-beta primer mix. A unique molecular identifier was introduced onto each TCR beta cDNA molecule by a template-switch 5' adaptor carrying 12 random nucleotides. Each sample yielded at least 2.5 million CDR3-containing paired-end reads. First-strand cDNA was synthesized from all RNA with the Mint cDNA synthesis kit, primed by a TRBC-specific oligonucleotide. After uracil-DNA glycosylase treatment, a first 18-cycle PCR used universal primers M1SS and BC2_uni_R on all cDNA. In the source study's methods: Each sample was normalized by randomly selecting 1 million high-quality reads, each carrying a distinct molecular identifier. Reads with shared molecular identifiers were discarded instead of being binned into consensus sequences. MiTCR, set to a Q25 quality threshold and the strictest error-elimination algorithm, was used for CDR3 identification, clonotype clustering and error correction. A nonparametric unseen species model with Euler transformation was used to estimate lower-bound total TCR beta diversity. The public reads were run again by TCRdb, first through fastp at Q25 and then through MiXCR, and only productive beta chains were kept. Each entry is one CDR3 protein sequence, shown with its most common DNA and genes. None of the V and J calls come from the authors' own analysis; TCRdb made them. This sample is represented by 1.5 million or so distinct CDR3 sequences; around two fifths of them were singletons. Roughly 8.2% of the sample belongs to the ten largest clones.

Here is what the overall study found, with its caveats: Since profiling was done on bulk unsorted PBMCs, naive and antigen-experienced compartments could not be conclusively compared. There was a strong correlation between observed TCR beta diversity and the percentage of naive T cells measured by flow cytometry. Because the CMV infection status of the donors was unknown, age-related changes in expanded clonotypes may potentially have been confounded. The long-lived group showed more naive CD4+ T cells, fewer expanded clones and increased TCR diversity than the aged group, suggesting age selection. Total diversity estimates from one million sequenced T cells were considered lower bounds and underestimates. As age increased, observed TCR beta diversity per million T cells dropped in a roughly linear way, and a significant reduction was already evident by age 40.

Counted from cysteine to phenylalanine, this CDR3 has 17 amino acids. Only CDR3 DNA is held: 51 bases, read in frame from base 1. CDR1 and CDR2, looked up from the germline V gene (reference sequence), are LGHDT and YNNKEL. Here V drops 3 bases and J drops 6 bases, and the junction holds 15 bases not matched to any gene. The approximately 39 donors, aged roughly 6 to 95 years, were systemically healthy Caucasian individuals from Russia. Roughly 9 milliliters of peripheral blood were drawn from each donor into EDTA-treated Vacutainer tubes. Ficoll-Paque density-gradient centrifugation was used to isolate PBMCs, with at least 7 million obtained per sample. Trizol reagent was used to extract total RNA from PBMCs, with at least 5 micrograms per sample. Naive CD45RAhigh/CD27high T cell percentages were measured by flow cytometry on a PBMC aliquot from every donor. This clonotype was found a few times. The target of this receptor is not known. It has no much larger one-base neighbor in the sample; base qualities were not kept.

The V and J genes are TRBV3-1 and TRBJ2-5, and TRBD2 aligns with 8 junction nucleotides. Sequencing was performed on blood. The clonotype originates from a woman between 18 and 29 years old in good health. The CDR3 reads CASSQEQTSVFRKTQYF. The sequenced DNA: TGTGCCAGCAGCCAGGAACAGACTAGCGTGTTTAGAAAGACCCAGTACTTC.